This T cell receptor (beta chain) derives from a study of CXCR3-negative and CXCR3-positive naive CD8 T cells. Findings and caveats of the study: Against CXCR3-negative naive cells, CXCR3-positive naive cells showed more hydrophobic TRB CDR3s. Both naive subsets showed comparably high diversity, and memory CD8+ cells showed much lower diversity. Cryopreservation partially lowered CXCR3 expression, so most assays used fresh PBMCs.

CD45RO-CCR7+CD27+CD95- was the phenotype of naive CD8+ T cells. With regard to this clonotype: Its antigen is not known.

It was by 5' RACE with UMI labels that the TRB cDNA libraries were prepared. TCRdb re-called the 5' RACE reads and shows each CDR3 protein once, DNA omitted. Its table lists some 130,000 distinct CDR3 sequences. Germline V gives CDR1 MNHEY, CDR2 SVGEGT. CDR3 length: 14 residues. The sequencing sample was made of naive CXCR3- CD8+ T cells from blood. Subset denoted: CD45RO-CCR7+CD27+CD95- naive CD8+ T cells lacking CXCR3 (TNR3-). The chain carries TRBV6-2 or TRBV6-3 and TRBJ2-7; TCRdb's D call of TRBD1 is untestable without DNA. This receptor was obtained from a human donor in good health. Some clones in this sample may be carry-over from other donors' samples. The CDR3 spells CASAKQGYSYEQYF.